This TCR beta chain was found in a study of OX40 agonist ivuxolimab in advanced cancers. Turning to the overall study: Ivuxolimab, which targeted the costimulatory receptor OX40 (CD134), was an agonistic, fully human IgG2 monoclonal antibody. Intravenous ivuxolimab was administered to patients every 2 weeks at six dose levels: 0.01, 0.1, 0.3, 1.5, 3 and 10 mg/kg. Of the 50 to 55 dose-escalation patients, hepatocellular carcinoma was present in about 20, melanoma in roughly 15, renal cell carcinoma in 9 and head and neck cancer in 9. A male proportion of around 80% and a mean age of approximately 62 years, ranging from roughly 20 to 80, were recorded for the dose-escalation cohort. Patients were allowed to have had prior anti-PD-1, anti-PD-L1 or anti-CTLA-4 therapy, and approximately 39% of the dose-escalation patients had been treated with checkpoint inhibitors. Partial responses occurred in three dose-escalation patients, of whom one had hepatocellular carcinoma and two had cutaneous melanoma. Peripheral TCRbeta sequencing was intended to test whether TCR sequence diversity was altered and clonal T-cell expansion was caused by ivuxolimab. The monotherapy dose-escalation portion (N ≈ 50 patients) of the phase I ivuxolimab trial is reported in the paper.

Overall study outcomes, separate from this receptor: After ivuxolimab, more expanded clones were found on average in CD8+ T cells than in CD4+ T cells. Low levels of normalized T-cell clonal expansion were also seen in some patients who did not respond. In partial responders in the 0.1-3.0 mg/kg groups, normalized peripheral clonal expansion was found to be among the lowest, especially among CD8+ T cells. At doses from 0.1 to 3.0 mg/kg, clonal expansion was seen in both CD4+ and CD8+ blood T cells between baseline and week 6. The antigen specificity of the peripheral T cells that underwent clonal expansion was not determined.

From the cysteine through the phenylalanine, the CDR3 covers 15 amino acids. The read is trimmed to its CDR3 DNA, 45 bases read in frame from base 1. The germline V gene (reference sequence) sets CDR1 to LNHDA and CDR2 to SQIVND. V loses 4 bases of germline sequence and J loses 0 bases, and the interval between the two ends is 12 bases. The trial excluded patients who had a history of autoimmune disease or who were on systemic immunosuppression. Peripheral blood for TCR sequencing was collected from all dose cohorts at baseline, on cycle 4 day 1, and on cycle 7 day 1. The samples were taken from a phase I, first-in-human, multicenter, open-label dose-escalation trial of ivuxolimab. Adults with locally advanced or metastatic melanoma, renal cell carcinoma, hepatocellular carcinoma or head and neck squamous cell carcinoma were enrolled in the trial. Before TCR sequencing, CD4+ T cells and CD8+ T cells from peripheral blood were sorted into separate populations.

For sequencing of the TCRbeta CDR3 region, genomic DNA was extracted from the sorted cells. The immunoSEQ Assay was used to sequence the TCRbeta CDR3 regions. TCRdb provides this immuneACCESS table in a form limited to in-frame rearrangements. Some clones are lacking; in checked studies, under half of them reflect an unresolved V gene, and why the rest are absent is not known. The sample data list 150,000 to 190,000 clones, and around 94% of these were observed just once. The ten largest make up under 0.4% of the sample. Comments on this clone: Its antigen is unknown. Base qualities are not at hand, and no much larger clone is one base apart.

The chain employs TRBV19 and TRBJ1-1; too little of a D gene remains to name it. Sample: CD4+ or CD8+ T cells sorted from blood, taken in a trial of the OX40 agonist ivuxolimab. The sequence was obtained from an adult with an advanced solid tumor such as melanoma, head and neck, liver or kidney cancer. The CDR3: CASSTLTYLNTEAFF. The sequenced DNA is TGTGCCAGTAGTACCCTGACGTACCTGAACACTGAAGCTTTCTTT.